Sample share makes the clone carrying this TCR beta chain medium-sized. What it recognizes is unknown. The sample's treatment: roughly nine-day PBMC culture with coronavirus spike peptide pools or control peptides (ViraFEST assay). Samples of CD4+ T cells were obtained from the unexposed donor before the COVID-19 pandemic (2011-2018). ViraFEST relied on peptide pools to expand antigen-specific T cells; the TCRs were sequenced afterward. IL-2 (around 10 IU/ml) and peptide pools (approximately 9.7 ug/ml) were added to cultures of 1.5 million to 2 million PBMCs per well. The researchers probed unexposed-donor CD4+ T cells with SARS-CoV-2 S/N and four cold-coronavirus spikes, cells permitting. The sample belongs to a study of vaccination and CD4 T cells after COVID-19. Study background: Across the group, participants received two doses of either BNT162b2 or mRNA-1273 vaccine.

The Oncomine TCR Beta short-read assay was applied to DNA of cultured CD4+ T cells. TCRdb redid the calling of the PCR reads with MiXCR, one entry per CDR3 protein. The table lists approximately 2,000 distinct CDR3 sequences, about a sixth of them singletons. Per germline, CDR1 SGHVS and CDR2 FNYEAQ. The germline V and J ends were trimmed by 3 bases and 5 bases, with 12 bases remaining between them. The CDR3 is made up of 14 amino acids. The sequenced sample consisted of CD4+ T cells from blood, cultured in vitro. The V call is TRBV7-6, the J call TRBJ2-3; D may be TRBD2 (6 bases). This clonotype was sampled from a human donor in good health. The CDR3, as DNA: TGTGCCAGCAGCTTCAGAACTAGCCTAGATACGCAGTATTTT. This sequence encodes CASSFRTSLDTQYF.